The clone carrying this T cell receptor beta chain was counted many times. The antigen is not known. Using its own MiXCR run on the reads, TCRdb lists one record per CDR3 protein. There are around 280,000 distinct CDR3 sequences in the sample; around 9.1% occur only once, and approximately 2.4% lies in the top ten. Deletions cut 2 bases from V and 4 bases from J, with 20 bases between. The CDR3 sequence is 17 residues long. The sample originates from a study of T cell repertoires in cytomegalovirus infection. Broader study findings: Accumulated public TCR beta family frequency recognized individuals carrying CMV together with the relevant HLA.

The chain recombines TRBV12-3 or TRBV12-4 with TRBJ1-1; D possibly corresponds to TRBD1 (6 bases). The clonotype comes from a human donor in good health (CMV status not recorded). Some clones in this sample may be carry-over from other donors' samples. Sequencing used PBMCs. The CDR3 sequence is CASSLSSGQLLITEAFF. CDR3 DNA: TGTGCCAGCAGTTTATCCTCAGGACAGCTCTTGATCACTGAAGCTTTCTTT.